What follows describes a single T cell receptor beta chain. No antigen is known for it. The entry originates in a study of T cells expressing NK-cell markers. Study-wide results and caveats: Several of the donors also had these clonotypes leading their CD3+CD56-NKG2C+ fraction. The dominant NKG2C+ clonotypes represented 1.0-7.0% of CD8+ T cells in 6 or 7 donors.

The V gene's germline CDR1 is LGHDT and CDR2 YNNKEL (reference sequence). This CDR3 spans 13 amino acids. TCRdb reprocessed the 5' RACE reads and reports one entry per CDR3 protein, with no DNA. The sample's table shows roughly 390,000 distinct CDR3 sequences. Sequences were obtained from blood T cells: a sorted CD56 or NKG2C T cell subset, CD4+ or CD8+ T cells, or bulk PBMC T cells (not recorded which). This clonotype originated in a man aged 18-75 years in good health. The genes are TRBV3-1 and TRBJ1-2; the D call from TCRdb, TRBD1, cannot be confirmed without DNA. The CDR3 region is CASSPRQGNGYTF.